This TCR beta chain was found in a study of control samples from healthy donors and cancer patients. TCRdb keeps only in-frame clones here, not all; method: immunoSEQ multiplex PCR. This sample has approximately 130,000 clones, with more than 75% found just once. The CDR3 has 15 residues. V lost 0 bases and J lost 3, with 11 bases in between. The germline V gene has CDR1 LGHDT and CDR2 YNNKEL (reference sequence). V usage is TRBV3-1 (or the pseudogene TRBV3-2) and J usage is TRBJ2-5; possible D gene TRBD2, 6 bases. This receptor was taken from a man in his forties in good health. The material sequenced was blood. The CDR3 spells CASSQESGREETQYF. CDR3 DNA: TGTGCCAGCAGCCAAGAGAGCGGGCGGGAAGAGACCCAGTACTTC.